This T cell receptor beta chain was captured in a study of T cells in Graves' hyperthyroidism and ophthalmopathy. Across the study: Peripheral blood was secured at the point of initial diagnosis, before any treatment.

V shed 5 bases and J 0 bases; nucleotides not matched to a gene: 7. This CDR3 region has 16 residues. CDR1 is MNHEY and CDR2 is SMNVEV in the germline V gene (reference sequence). Amplified TCR beta CDR3 regions derived from RNA transcripts. The HTBI primer set was used in a first-round RT-PCR of the TCR CDR3. TCRdb called the multiplex PCR reads again in MiXCR, with one record for every CDR3 protein. The table has some 400,000 distinct CDR3 sequences, over 11% seen once. This clonotype was counted many times. The receptor was derived from a woman aged 55-69 years with Graves' hyperthyroidism. This chain links TRBV27 with TRBJ2-1; 7 positions agree with TRBD2. Sequenced: blood. The CDR3 here is CASSRDGGSSYNEQFF. Written as DNA, the CDR3 is TGTGCCAGCAGTCGAGACGGGGGGAGCTCCTACAATGAGCAGTTCTTC.